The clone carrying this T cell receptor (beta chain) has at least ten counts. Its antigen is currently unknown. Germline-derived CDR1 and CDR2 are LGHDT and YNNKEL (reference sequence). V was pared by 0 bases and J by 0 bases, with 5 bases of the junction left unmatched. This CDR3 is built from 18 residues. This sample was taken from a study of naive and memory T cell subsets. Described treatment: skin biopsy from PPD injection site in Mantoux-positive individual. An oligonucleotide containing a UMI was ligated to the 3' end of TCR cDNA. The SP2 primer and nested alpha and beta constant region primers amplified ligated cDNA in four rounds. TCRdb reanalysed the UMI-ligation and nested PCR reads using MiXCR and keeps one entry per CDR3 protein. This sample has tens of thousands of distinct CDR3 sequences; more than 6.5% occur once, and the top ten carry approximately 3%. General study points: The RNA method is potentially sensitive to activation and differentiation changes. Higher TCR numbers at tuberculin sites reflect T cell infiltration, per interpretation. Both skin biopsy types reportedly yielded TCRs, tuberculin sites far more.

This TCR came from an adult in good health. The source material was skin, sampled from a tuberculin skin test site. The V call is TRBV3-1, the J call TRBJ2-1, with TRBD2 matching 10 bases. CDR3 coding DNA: TGTGCCAGCAGCCAAGAGGTCGTAGCGGGGGGCTCCTACAATGAGCAGTTCTTC. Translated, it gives CASSQEVVAGGSYNEQFF.